This TCR beta chain was documented in a study of immune evolution from preneoplasia to lung adenocarcinoma. Findings and limits, study-wide: From normal lung to invasive adenocarcinoma, top clone frequencies appeared to decrease.

Two lung cancer pathologists independently confirmed each histologic diagnosis. Generated by immunoSEQ multiplex PCR, the TCRdb table keeps only in-frame clones and is missing some. Among around 40,000 clones listed, more than 60% were seen once. V was clipped by 5 bases and J by 6 bases, with 26 bases between them. The CDR3 has 18 amino acids. Germline CDR1 is SGHTA and CDR2 is FQGTGA. Regarding this clone: Its cognate antigen is unknown.

Sequenced sample: FFPE invasive lung adenocarcinoma tissue. J is TRBJ2-4 and V is TRBV7-3, with D possibly matching TRBD2 (5 bases). This clonotype was sampled from a person aged 55 to 70 with lung adenocarcinoma. CDR3 region: CASSRNPIGVGEGNIQYF. DNA for the CDR3: TGTGCCAGCAGCCGAAACCCTATCGGGGTCGGGGAAGGAAACATTCAGTACTTC.